Following are 22 T cell receptor beta chains from one sample sequenced in a study of blood T cell repertoires in COVID-19. Sequencing used immunoSEQ multiplex PCR; TCRdb keeps in-frame clones, though not all of them. This sample has 65,000 or so clones, with roughly four fifths found just once. The specimen sequenced was peripheral blood. These receptor sequences come from a man at least 80 years old with acute or convalescent COVID-19.

This clone was seen just once. The CDR3 sequence is CASSVRESYNEQFF. Written as DNA, the CDR3 is TGTGCCAGCAGCGTTAGGGAGTCCTACAATGAGCAGTTCTTC. The chain uses TRBV5-5 and TRBJ2-1, with D perhaps TRBD2 (5 bases). Germline assignment: CDR1 SGHKS and CDR2 YYEKEE (reference sequence). V lost 4 bases and J 1 base, leaving 9 bases between the germline ends. The CDR3 length is 14 residues.

CDR3 sequence: CASSLGLRTSSLETQYF. In DNA, the CDR3 is TGTGCCAGCAGCTTAGGCCTGAGGACTAGTTCGCTGGAGACCCAGTACTTC. J is TRBJ2-5 and V is TRBV7-2, with 7 bases that match TRBD2. The J segment lost 5 bases and the V segment lost 1 base, leaving 13 bases of the junction unmatched. Per the germline V gene, CDR1 is SGHTA and CDR2 is FQGNSA. The CDR3 runs to 17 residues.

The chain has TRBV19 and TRBJ1-4; tentative D call: TRBD1 (6 bases). Trimming removed 5 bases from V and 5 bases from J, with 9 bases in between. CDR3 length: 13 residues. Per the germline V gene, CDR1 is LNHDA and CDR2 is SQIVND (reference sequence). The CDR3 sequence is CASSRGGNEKLFF. CDR3 nucleotide sequence: TGTGCCAGTAGTCGAGGGGGAAATGAAAAACTGTTTTTT.

J is TRBJ2-1 and V is TRBV7-8; TRBD2 matches at 8 bases. Germline V lookup: CDR1 SGHVS, CDR2 FQNEAQ. The trim removed 5 bases at V and 9 bases at J, leaving 27 bases unmatched. The CDR3 contains 20 residues. CDR3 loop: CASSPTGAVSFRTSSVEQFF. The CDR3 DNA is TGTGCCAGCAGCCCTACGGGGGCGGTCAGCTTCAGGACTAGCTCCGTTGAGCAGTTCTTC.

The sample holds a few counts of this clone. The chain carries TRBV11-2 and TRBJ1-4; D is undetermined. The ends were cut back, 5 bases at V and 9 bases at J, with 13 bases in the middle. The CDR3 consists of 13 residues. Germline CDR1 and CDR2: SGHAT and FQNNGV. The CDR3 here is CASSRGPRQKLFF. The CDR3 nucleotides are TGTGCCAGCAGCCGCGGCCCGAGACAAAAACTGTTTTTT.

The chain combines TRBV27 with TRBJ2-1; D possibly corresponds to TRBD2 (6 bases). V lost 7 bases to trimming and J lost 0 bases, with 19 bases between them. This CDR3 comprises 17 residues. Germline-derived CDR1 and CDR2 are MNHEY and SMNVEV (reference sequence). In nucleotides, the CDR3 is TGTGCCAGCACCCCTGGGGGAGCGGGCAGCTCCTACAATGAGCAGTTCTTC. Translated: CASTPGGAGSSYNEQFF.

The CDR3 nucleotides read TGCGCCAGCAGCTCAGGACAGGGCGCATCGCCAAGCTATGGCTACACCTTC. This translates into CASSSGQGASPSYGYTF. The gene calls are TRBV5-1 and TRBJ1-2, with 8 bases matching TRBD1. The length of the CDR3 is 17 residues. Looked up from germline, CDR1 is SGHRS and CDR2 is YFSETQ. The V gene end was trimmed by 3 bases and the J gene end by 4 bases; junction bases not matched to a gene: 14.

This clone was recorded only once. V and J are TRBV5-1 and TRBJ1-4; TRBD1 is a possible D gene (5 bases). The ends were cut back, 4 bases at V and 6 bases at J, with 13 bases in the middle. Germline-derived CDR1 and CDR2 are SGHRS and YFSETQ. The CDR3 contains 14 residues. The CDR3 loop is CASSPIPGDEKLFF. The CDR3 DNA is TGCGCCAGCAGCCCTATACCGGGGGATGAAAAACTGTTTTTT.

The V gene is TRBV11-3, the J gene TRBJ2-2; 8 bases match TRBD1. The CDR3 loop spans 15 amino acids. Trimming at V came to 8 bases and at J to 3 bases, leaving 8 bases not matched to a gene. CDR1 is SGHNT and CDR2 is YENEEA in the germline V gene. The chain's CDR3 is CASALETGDTGELFF. DNA for the CDR3: TGTGCCAGCGCCCTCGAGACAGGGGACACCGGGGAGCTGTTTTTT.

The CDR3 DNA reads TGTGCCAGCTCACCACCGAACGGGATCGGCAATCAGCCCCAGCATTTT. The encoded protein is CASSPPNGIGNQPQHF. The chain couples TRBV18 to TRBJ1-5; D gene unclear. V was pared by 0 bases and J by 2 bases, with 11 bases between. Germline V gene sequence: CDR1 KGHSH, CDR2 LQKENI. This CDR3 contains 16 residues.

The chain uses TRBV4-2 and TRBJ1-4; 8 bases are shared with TRBD1. The CDR3 has 16 residues. Germline V gives CDR1 LGHNA, CDR2 YNFKEQ. After removal of 1 base from V and 10 bases from J, the junction contained 11 bases not matched to a gene. This CDR3 is CASSQGTGQGEGKLFF. In DNA, the CDR3 is TGTGCCAGCAGCCAAGGAACCGGACAGGGTGAAGGAAAACTGTTTTTT.

The chain uses TRBV6-5 and TRBJ1-1, with TRBD1 identical over 8 bases. This CDR3 is 13 amino acids long. The germline gives CDR1 MNHEY, CDR2 SVGAGI. The J segment lost 8 bases and the V segment lost 0 bases, leaving 2 bases of the junction unmatched. CDR3 in DNA: TGTGCCAGCAGTTACTCGGGGGACAGGGAAGCTTTCTTT. It yields the protein CASSYSGDREAFF.

This sequence joins TRBV19 and TRBJ1-2, with TRBD1 matching over 10 bases. Trimming took 4 bases from V and 5 from J; bases not matched to a gene: 1. Germline V gene lookup returns CDR1 LNHDA and CDR2 SQIVND (reference sequence). This CDR3 comprises 13 residues. Written as DNA, the CDR3 is TGTGCCAGTAGTAGGGACAGGGGATATGGCTACACCTTC. It codes for CASSRDRGYGYTF.

The chain is built from TRBV7-8 and TRBJ2-5; D possibly corresponds to TRBD1 (5 bases). The germline V gene encodes CDR1 SGHVS and CDR2 FQNEAQ. V was shortened by 1 base and J by 5 bases, with 11 bases between the two germline ends. The CDR3 has 14 amino acids. The CDR3 DNA reads TGTGCCAGCAGCTTAGGTGGGGCTGAGGAGACCCAGTACTTC. Its protein product is CASSLGGAEETQYF.

The gene calls are TRBV2 and TRBJ1-4, with TRBD1 matching over 7 bases. The V gene's germline CDR1 is SNHLY and CDR2 FYNNEI. This CDR3 has 14 amino acids. Trimming removed 5 bases from V and 3 bases from J; junction bases left unmatched: 3. CDR3 loop: CASSYRGANEKLFF. The CDR3 bases are TGTGCCAGCAGTTACAGGGGAGCTAATGAAAAACTGTTTTTT.

The table lists this clone with many counts. This sequence joins TRBV7-9 and TRBJ2-3; the D gene is possibly TRBD2 (7 bases). Trimming took 6 bases from V and 1 from J, leaving 17 bases between them. The CDR3 consists of 16 residues. The V gene's germline CDR1 is SEHNR and CDR2 FQNEAQ (reference sequence). The CDR3 here is CASSLPRGGGTDTQYF. The CDR3 DNA reads TGTGCCAGCAGTTTACCCAGGGGAGGGGGCACAGATACGCAGTATTTT.

This rearrangement joins TRBV3-1 (or the pseudogene TRBV3-2) to TRBJ2-5; TRBD1 matches at 11 bases. With 2 bases clipped from V and 4 bases from J, the junction kept 3 bases outside the gene matches. Germline V lookup: CDR1 LGHDT, CDR2 YNNKEL (reference sequence). This CDR3 comprises 15 residues. The CDR3 reads CASSQKDRGRETQYF. CDR3 in DNA: TGTGCCAGCAGCCAAAAGGACAGGGGGCGAGAGACCCAGTACTTC.

The chain employs TRBV18 and TRBJ1-2, with 10 bases lining up with TRBD1. The CDR3 totals 15 residues. Per germline, CDR1 KGHSH and CDR2 LQKENI. V lost 2 bases, J lost 4 bases, and 4 bases stayed unmatched. The CDR3: CASSPSGTGAYGYTF. CDR3 in DNA: TGTGCCAGCTCACCATCCGGGACAGGGGCCTATGGCTACACCTTC.

The CDR3 spells CAWRGTVRSSPLHF. In DNA form, the CDR3 reads TGTGCCTGGAGAGGGACAGTTCGCAGTTCACCCCTCCACTTT. The chain couples TRBV30 to TRBJ1-6; 7 bases are a match to TRBD1. CDR1 is GTSNPN and CDR2 is SVGIG in the germline V gene (reference sequence). The CDR3 is 14 amino acids. The J segment lost 9 bases and the V segment lost 3 bases, leaving 8 bases of the junction unmatched.

V gene TRBV5-1 combines with J gene TRBJ2-5, with D possibly TRBD1 on 5 matching bases. V lost 6 bases to trimming and J lost 1 base, with 10 bases between them. The germline V gene encodes CDR1 SGHRS and CDR2 YFSETQ. This CDR3 spans 13 amino acids. CDR3 amino acids: CASNPDTQETQYF. The CDR3 DNA follows: TGCGCCAGCAACCCGGACACCCAAGAGACCCAGTACTTC.

The gene calls are TRBV18 and TRBJ2-1; 7 nucleotides align to TRBD1. CDR3 length: 14 amino acids. From germline, CDR1 is KGHSH and CDR2 LQKENI. The trim removed 1 base at V and 11 bases at J, leaving 8 bases unmatched. The CDR3 protein is CASSPQTGTEKQFF. CDR3 DNA: TGTGCCAGCTCACCACAGACCGGGACAGAAAAGCAGTTCTTC.

The chain's CDR3 is CASSDARQGNTEAFF. In nucleotides, the CDR3 is TGCGCCAGCAGCGATGCGAGACAGGGGAACACTGAAGCTTTCTTT. The J gene is TRBJ1-1, the V gene TRBV5-1; 7 bases agree with TRBD1. This CDR3 is 15 amino acids long. Germline V gene sequence: CDR1 SGHRS, CDR2 YFSETQ. The V segment lost 4 bases and the J segment 1 base; nucleotides outside the gene matches: 7.